The 15 T cell receptor beta chains presented below share a single source sample, sequenced in a study of regulatory T cells in long-lasting Graves disease. The time point is: newly diagnosed GD, antithyroid drugs for less than 3 months. The TCR library was made from RNA extracted from PBMCs. Assembly of TCR beta libraries relied on iRepertoire HTBI primers together with Arm-PCR of CDR3 regions. TCRdb re-called the multiplex PCR reads through MiXCR, storing one row per CDR3 protein. The sample yields a few hundred thousand distinct CDR3 sequences, about 15% seen once. This sample also belongs to another study, concerning T cells in Graves' hyperthyroidism and ophthalmopathy.

Sequenced material: peripheral blood mononuclear cells (PBMCs), taken at new diagnosis, from a patient treated with antithyroid drugs. All receptors derive from a woman between 40 and 50 years old with Graves disease.

There are a few counts of this clonotype. This chain links TRBV9 with TRBJ1-1, with TRBD1 as a possible D gene (6 bases). CDR1 and CDR2 (germline): SGDLS, YYNGEE. Trimming removed 2 bases at V and 2 bases at J, with 16 bases between. This CDR3 comprises 16 residues. DNA of the CDR3: TGTGCCAGCAGCGTCCTGGACAGTCCCCCTAACACTGAAGCTTTCTTT. This sequence encodes CASSVLDSPPNTEAFF.

The V call is TRBV20-1, the J call TRBJ1-4; TRBD1 might be the D (6 bases). Germline-derived CDR1 and CDR2 are DFQATT and SNEGSKA (reference sequence). V lost 0 bases to trimming and J lost 8 bases, with 10 bases between them. The CDR3 is 13 amino acids. This CDR3 is CSARERGTEKLFF. The CDR3, as DNA: TGCAGTGCTAGAGAAAGGGGGACAGAAAAACTGTTTTTT.

The sample holds many counts of this clonotype. The chain has TRBV19 and TRBJ2-3, with D unclear. Germline V gene lookup returns CDR1 LNHDA and CDR2 SQIVND (reference sequence). The CDR3 covers 15 residues. The V end lost 6 bases, the J end lost 1 base, and 14 bases lay between the germline ends. The CDR3 region has the DNA TGTGCCAGTAGGATGACGAGAACAGGCACAGATACGCAGTATTTT. Residues: CASRMTRTGTDTQYF. Using reference TRBV19 and TRBJ2-3 for the parts outside the CDR3, the full variable domain is DGGITQSPKYLFRKEGQNVTLSCEQNLNHDAMYWYRQDPGQGLRLIYYSQIVNDFQKGDIAEGYSVSREKKESFPLTVTSAQKNPTAFYLCASRMTRTGTDTQYFGPGTRLTVL.

The table lists this clonotype with a few counts. The CDR3 is CATSTLTSGKNEQYF. In DNA, the CDR3 is TGTGCCACCAGCACATTAACTAGCGGTAAAAACGAGCAGTACTTC. V is TRBV15 and J is TRBJ2-7, with 8 bases aligning to TRBD2. The CDR3 spans 15 residues. Germline V gene lookup returns CDR1 LNHNV and CDR2 YYDKDF (reference sequence). The V and J ends lost 4 bases and 5 bases, in that order; junction bases with no gene match: 10.

Concerning this clonotype itself: A junction end diverges from the germline sequence, so it may reflect a read error. This chain uses TRBV10-3 with TRBJ1-5, with unresolved D. CDR3 length equals 13 residues. The germline V gene encodes CDR1 ENHRY and CDR2 SYGVKD. The CDR3 bases are TGTGCCATCAGTGAGTCTAGAGTTGAGCCCCGGCATTTT. It yields the protein CAISESRVEPRHF.

This clonotype was picked up many times. A read error may account for a junction end that differs from germline. The J gene is TRBJ2-1, the V gene TRBV2; D is ambiguous. Germline V gives CDR1 SNHLY, CDR2 FYNNEI. The CDR3 is 15 amino acids. The CDR3 DNA reads TGTGCCAGCAGTGTTATCAAGAGCTCCTACAATGAGCAGTCCTTC. Protein product: CASSVIKSSYNEQSF.

This clonotype was counted at least ten times. The CDR3 nucleotides read TGTGCCAGCAGCTTAGATGTTAGCCCGTACAATGAGCAGTTCTTC. Its translation is CASSLDVSPYNEQFF. V usage is TRBV11-2 and J usage is TRBJ2-1; D not resolved. Trimming took 0 bases from V and 4 from J, leaving 10 bases between them. CDR3 length equals 15 residues. Per germline, CDR1 SGHAT and CDR2 FQNNGV.

Turning to this clonotype: One base away lies a much larger clone, so this may be a sequencing read error. The V gene is TRBV28, the J gene TRBJ1-2, with D tentatively TRBD1 (5 bases). V was shortened by 10 bases and J by 5 bases, with 17 bases between the two germline ends. Germline CDR1 and CDR2: MDHEN and SYDVKM. The CDR3 runs 13 residues. As DNA, the CDR3 is TGTGCCAACACCCCGGGCAGGGTGTATGGCTACACCTTC. It yields the protein CANTPGRVYGYTF.

This clonotype was detected ten times or more. The rearrangement uses TRBV2 and TRBJ2-1, with 11 nucleotides matching TRBD2. The germline CDR1 and CDR2 sequences are SNHLY and FYNNEI. J gave up 8 bases and V 5 bases, and 5 bases lay outside the gene matches. This CDR3 has 14 residues. The CDR3 nucleotides read TGTGCCAGCAGTACTAGCGGGAGTGGCGATGAGCAGTTCTTC. Encoded protein: CASSTSGSGDEQFF.

V usage is TRBV19 and J usage is TRBJ1-1; TRBD1 aligns across 8 bases. Losses at the gene ends were 3 bases for V and 5 bases for J; bases not matched to a gene: 11. CDR1 is LNHDA and CDR2 is SQIVND in the germline V gene (reference sequence). CDR3 size: 16 residues. CDR3 in amino acids: CASSMAQGAGGTEAFF. The CDR3 bases are TGTGCCAGTAGTATGGCGCAGGGGGCCGGGGGAACTGAAGCTTTCTTT.

This clonotype was picked up many times. This chain uses TRBV7-2 with TRBJ1-2; D remains unclear. The V and J ends lost 5 bases and 5 bases respectively, with 15 bases between them. Germline-derived CDR1 and CDR2 are SGHTA and FQGNSA. The CDR3 length is 14 residues. The chain's CDR3 is CASSTAREVYGYTF. The CDR3 nucleotides are TGTGCCAGCAGCACAGCGCGGGAGGTTTATGGCTACACCTTC.

In the case of this clonotype: It may be a read error: a sequence one base away is much more abundant. This chain joins TRBV20-1 and TRBJ1-1; D call uncertain. This CDR3 is 15 amino acids long. Germline V gene data show CDR1 as DFQATT and CDR2 as SNEGSKA (reference sequence). CDR3 sequence (DNA): TGCAGTGCTAGATCGCCGGGCCTTAAGGTTGTTGAAGCTTGCTTT. Protein: CSARSPGLKVVEACF.

The J gene is TRBJ2-2, the V gene TRBV19; 9 positions match TRBD1. The V gene end was trimmed by 1 base and the J gene end by 5 bases; junction bases not matched to a gene: 5. The CDR3 has 16 residues. Germline CDR1 LNHDA, CDR2 SQIVND (reference sequence). CDR3 coding DNA: TGTGCCAGTAGTATAGGGACAGGGGAGTGGACCGGGGAGCTGTTTTTT. Encoded protein: CASSIGTGEWTGELFF.

Comment on this clonotype: One end of the junction varies from germline; a read error may be responsible. This chain connects TRBV27 to TRBJ2-1, with 7 bases lining up with TRBD2. This CDR3 spans 17 amino acids. Per germline, CDR1 MNHEY and CDR2 SMNVEV (reference sequence). The DNA for the CDR3 is TGTGCCAGCAGTTCCCAGGCCCCGGGACTACCTTACAGTGAGCAGTTCTTC. It translates to CASSSQAPGLPYSEQFF.

This clonotype was detected ten times or more. The chain has TRBV6-1 and TRBJ2-5, with 10 bases that match TRBD2. Per the germline V gene, CDR1 is MNHNS and CDR2 is SASEGT. The CDR3 spans 17 residues. V dropped 0 bases and J dropped 2; count of bases not matched to a gene: 6. DNA of the CDR3: TGTGCCAGCAGTGAAGCGGGGGCTAGCGGGAGTCAAGAGACCCAGTACTTC. Its protein is CASSEAGASGSQETQYF.